This T cell receptor beta chain was profiled in a study of cytomegalovirus exposure and HLA in healthy donors (dated by TCRdb to about 2017). In the study overall: According to a later analysis, one platform produced both the 120 validation repertoires and the 670 or so repertoires of the first cohort. The study aimed to test whether signatures of past pathogen exposure could be identified by cataloging public T cell receptors. In addition to the first cohort of hundreds of subjects, a separate validation cohort of 100 to 150 different subjects was used. To predict cytomegalovirus infection status, the study brought together high-throughput TCR immunosequencing, statistical association of individual TCRs with disease status, and machine learning.

General conclusions and limits of the study: Of the cluster scores, 85% to 95% were above 0 in a later analysis, which found that TCRs clustered in the first cohort also tended to co-occur in the 130 or so validation repertoires. Most TCR sequences were observed very rarely across donors, whereas some public TCRs were present in many individuals. It was suggested by the authors that the approach could potentially be generalized to other disease states and immunological phenotypes. A total of 164 TCR beta chains were listed by the study as associated with cytomegalovirus. All 120 repertoires were used to score co-occurrence in the validation cohort in a later analysis, because that analysis had no HLA typing for the cohort. Cytomegalovirus status was reported to be diagnosed by the classifier with high specificity and sensitivity in both the original and validation cohorts. Three of the identified cytomegalovirus-associated TCR beta chains were confirmed in vitro to be specific for cytomegalovirus antigens.

Libraries were constructed by the immunoSEQ multiplex PCR assay. As for the authors' bioinformatics: To diagnose cytomegalovirus status from the catalog of TCR beta chain sequences, a statistical classification framework was built. In TCRdb, the immuneACCESS table is reduced to in-frame sequences with V and J assigned. These tables do not hold every clone; where another copy was compared, an unresolved V gene accounts for under half, and the others remain unexplained. V and J calls and clone size are as listed in that table; D and trimming were resolved from the DNA. Counted in this sample were about 70,000 clones; about 93% of them appeared once. The top ten clones comprise under 2% of the sample. Including the terminal cysteine and phenylalanine, the CDR3 comprises 12 residues. Only CDR3 DNA remains: 36 bases, in frame from the first base. The germline V gene (reference sequence) gives CDR1 as LNHDA and CDR2 as SQIVND. Cut back by 3 bases and 14 bases, the V and J ends lie 15 bases apart.

Remarks on this clone: It lacks a known antigen. Base qualities are missing; no much larger clone stands one base away.

The donors were included in the validation cohort of 100 to 150 subjects, a group kept apart from the approximately 700-subject first cohort. This TCR derives from a woman under 30 in good health and CMV-seropositive. The chain was built from TRBV19 and TRBJ2-3; confidence is insufficient to name the D gene. Input material: PBMCs. The sequence in DNA is TGTGCCAGTAGTATCGGTCTAACTCTCCCGTATTTT. It translates as CASSIGLTLPYF. With all but the CDR3 taken from the reference TRBV19 and TRBJ2-3 genes, the full variable domain is: DGGITQSPKYLFRKEGQNVTLSCEQNLNHDAMYWYRQDPGQGLRLIYYSQIVNDFQKGDIAEGYSVSREKKESFPLTVTSAQKNPTAFYLCASSIGLTLPYFGPGTRLTVL.